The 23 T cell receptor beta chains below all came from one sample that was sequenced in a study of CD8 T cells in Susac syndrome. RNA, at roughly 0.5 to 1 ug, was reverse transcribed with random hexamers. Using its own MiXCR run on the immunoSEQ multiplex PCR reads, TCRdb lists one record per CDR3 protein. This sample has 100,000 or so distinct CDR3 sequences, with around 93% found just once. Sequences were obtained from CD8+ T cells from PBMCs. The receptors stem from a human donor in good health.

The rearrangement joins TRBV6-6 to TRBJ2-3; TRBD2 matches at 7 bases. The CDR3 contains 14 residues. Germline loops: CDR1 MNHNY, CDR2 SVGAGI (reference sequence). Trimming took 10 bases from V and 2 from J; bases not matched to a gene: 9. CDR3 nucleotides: TGTGCCACGGAGAAGAGCGGGGTCACAGATACGCAGTATTTT. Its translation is CATEKSGVTDTQYF.

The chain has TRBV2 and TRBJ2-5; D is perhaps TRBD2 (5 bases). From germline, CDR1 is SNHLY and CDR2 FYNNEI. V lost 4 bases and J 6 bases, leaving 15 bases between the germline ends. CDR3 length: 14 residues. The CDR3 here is CASSGRLAGQTQYF. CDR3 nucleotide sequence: TGTGCCAGCAGTGGTCGCCTAGCCGGACAGACCCAGTACTTC.

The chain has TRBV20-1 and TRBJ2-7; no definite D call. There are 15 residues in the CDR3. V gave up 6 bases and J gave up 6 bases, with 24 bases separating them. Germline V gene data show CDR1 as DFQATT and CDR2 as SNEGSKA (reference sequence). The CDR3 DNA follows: TGCAGTGCCCAAAACACGGGTCGGCAGAGCTCCGAGCAGTACTTC. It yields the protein CSAQNTGRQSSEQYF.

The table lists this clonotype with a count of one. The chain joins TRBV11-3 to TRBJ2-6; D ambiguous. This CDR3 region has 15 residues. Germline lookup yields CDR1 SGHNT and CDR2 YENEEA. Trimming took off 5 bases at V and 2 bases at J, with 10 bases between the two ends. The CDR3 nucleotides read TGTGCCAGCAGCCCGGGTGCTACTGGGGCCAACGTCCTGACTTTC. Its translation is CASSPGATGANVLTF. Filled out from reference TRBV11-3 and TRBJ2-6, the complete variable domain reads EAGVVQSPRYKIIEKKQPVAFWCNPISGHNTLYWYLQNLGQGPELLIRYENEEAVDDSQLPKDRFSAERLKGVDSTLKIQPAELGDSAVYLCASSPGATGANVLTFGAGSRLTVL.

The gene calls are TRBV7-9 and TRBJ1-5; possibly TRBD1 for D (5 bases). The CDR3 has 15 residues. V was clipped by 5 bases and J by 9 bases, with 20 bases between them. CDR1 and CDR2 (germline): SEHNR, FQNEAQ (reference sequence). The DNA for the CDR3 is TGTGCCAGCAGCCTCACGGGCCAGGTTGGGACGCCCCAGCATTTT. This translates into CASSLTGQVGTPQHF.

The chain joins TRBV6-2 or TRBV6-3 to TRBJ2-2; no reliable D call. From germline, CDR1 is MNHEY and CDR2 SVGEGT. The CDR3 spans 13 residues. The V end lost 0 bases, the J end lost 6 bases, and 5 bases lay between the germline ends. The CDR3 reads CASSYSLPGELFF. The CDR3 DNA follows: TGTGCCAGCAGTTACTCCCTACCCGGGGAGCTGTTTTTT.

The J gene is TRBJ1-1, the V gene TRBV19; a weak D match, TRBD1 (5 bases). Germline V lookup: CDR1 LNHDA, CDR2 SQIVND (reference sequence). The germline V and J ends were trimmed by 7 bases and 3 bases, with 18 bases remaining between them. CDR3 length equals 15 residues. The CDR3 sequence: CASKGRAELDTEAFF. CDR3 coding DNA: TGTGCCAGTAAGGGCAGGGCGGAGTTGGACACTGAAGCTTTCTTT. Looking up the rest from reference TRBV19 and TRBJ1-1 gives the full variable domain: DGGITQSPKYLFRKEGQNVTLSCEQNLNHDAMYWYRQDPGQGLRLIYYSQIVNDFQKGDIAEGYSVSREKKESFPLTVTSAQKNPTAFYLCASKGRAELDTEAFFGQGTRLTVV.

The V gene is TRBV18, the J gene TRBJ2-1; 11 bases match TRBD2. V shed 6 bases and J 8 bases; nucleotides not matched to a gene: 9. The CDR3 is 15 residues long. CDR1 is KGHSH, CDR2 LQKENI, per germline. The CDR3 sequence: CASSLLAGALDEQFF. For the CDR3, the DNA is TGTGCCAGCTCTCTACTAGCGGGAGCATTAGATGAGCAGTTCTTC.

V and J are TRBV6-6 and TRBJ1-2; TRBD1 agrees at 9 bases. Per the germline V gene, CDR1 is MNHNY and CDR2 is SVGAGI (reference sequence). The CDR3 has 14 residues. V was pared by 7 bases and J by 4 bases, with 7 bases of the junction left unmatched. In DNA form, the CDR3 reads TGTGCCAGCAACGCCGGGACAGGGACCTATGGCTACACCTTC. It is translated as CASNAGTGTYGYTF.

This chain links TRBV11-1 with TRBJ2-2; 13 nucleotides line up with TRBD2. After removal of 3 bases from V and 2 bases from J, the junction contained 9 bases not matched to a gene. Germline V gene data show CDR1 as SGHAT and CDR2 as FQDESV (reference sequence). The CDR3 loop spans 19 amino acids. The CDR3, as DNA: TGTGCCAGCAGCTTTGTAAGGGGACTAGCGGGGTCCAACACCGGGGAGCTGTTTTTT. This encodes CASSFVRGLAGSNTGELFF.

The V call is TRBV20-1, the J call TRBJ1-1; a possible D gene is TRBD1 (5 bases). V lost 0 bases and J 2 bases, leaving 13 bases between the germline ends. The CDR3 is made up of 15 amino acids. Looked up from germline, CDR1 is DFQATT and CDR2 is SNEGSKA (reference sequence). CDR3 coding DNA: TGCAGTGCTAGAGATCAGGGCGGGGTTAACACTGAAGCTTTCTTT. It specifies CSARDQGGVNTEAFF.

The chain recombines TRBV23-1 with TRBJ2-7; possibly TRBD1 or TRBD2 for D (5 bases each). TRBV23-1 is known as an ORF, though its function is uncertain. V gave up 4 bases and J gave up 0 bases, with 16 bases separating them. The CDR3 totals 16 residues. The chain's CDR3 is CASSPPGRFSSYEQYF. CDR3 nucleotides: TGCGCCAGCAGTCCTCCGGGACGGTTTTCCTCCTACGAGCAGTACTTC.

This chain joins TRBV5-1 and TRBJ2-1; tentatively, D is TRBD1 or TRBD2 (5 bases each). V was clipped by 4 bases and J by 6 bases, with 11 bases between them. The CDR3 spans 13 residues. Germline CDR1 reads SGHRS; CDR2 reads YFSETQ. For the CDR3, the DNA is TGCGCCAGCAGCCCCCGGGACCGCAATGAGCAGTTCTTC. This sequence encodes CASSPRDRNEQFF. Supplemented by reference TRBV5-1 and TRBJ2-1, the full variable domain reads KAGVTQTPRYLIKTRGQQVTLSCSPISGHRSVSWYQQTPGQGLQFLFEYFSETQRNKGNFPGRFSGRQFSNSRSEMNVSTLELGDSALYLCASSPRDRNEQFFGPGTRLTVL.

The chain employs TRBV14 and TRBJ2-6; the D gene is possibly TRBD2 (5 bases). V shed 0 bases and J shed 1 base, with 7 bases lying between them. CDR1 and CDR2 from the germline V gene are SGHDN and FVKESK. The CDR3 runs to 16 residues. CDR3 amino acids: CASSQDGGSGANVLTF. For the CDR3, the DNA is TGTGCCAGCAGCCAAGATGGAGGATCTGGGGCCAACGTCCTGACTTTC.

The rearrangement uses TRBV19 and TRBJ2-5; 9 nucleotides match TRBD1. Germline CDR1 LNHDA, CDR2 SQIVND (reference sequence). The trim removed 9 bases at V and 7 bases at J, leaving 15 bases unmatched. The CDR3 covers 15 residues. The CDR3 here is CASSRTGEALGTQYF. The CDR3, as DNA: TGTGCCAGCAGTCGGACAGGGGAAGCACTTGGGACCCAGTACTTC.

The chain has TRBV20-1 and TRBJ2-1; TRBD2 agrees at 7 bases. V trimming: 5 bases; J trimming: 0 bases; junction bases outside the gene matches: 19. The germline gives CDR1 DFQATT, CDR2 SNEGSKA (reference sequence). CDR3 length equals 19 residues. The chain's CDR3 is CSAPVKETSVPSSYNEQFF. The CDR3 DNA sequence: TGCAGTGCTCCGGTTAAAGAAACTAGCGTACCCAGCTCCTACAATGAGCAGTTCTTC.

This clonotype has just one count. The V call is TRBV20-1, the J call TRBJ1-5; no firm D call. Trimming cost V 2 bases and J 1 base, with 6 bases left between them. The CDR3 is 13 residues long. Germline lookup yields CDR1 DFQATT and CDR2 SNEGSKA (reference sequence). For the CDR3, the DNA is TGCAGTGCTAGAAAAGGCAGCAATCAGCCCCAGCATTTT. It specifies CSARKGSNQPQHF.

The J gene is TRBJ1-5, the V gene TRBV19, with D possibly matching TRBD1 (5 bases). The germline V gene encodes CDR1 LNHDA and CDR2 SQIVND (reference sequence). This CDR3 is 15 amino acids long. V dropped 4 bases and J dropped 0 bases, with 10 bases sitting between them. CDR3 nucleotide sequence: TGTGCCAGTAGTAGCGCAGGGAATAGCAATCAGCCCCAGCATTTT. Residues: CASSSAGNSNQPQHF. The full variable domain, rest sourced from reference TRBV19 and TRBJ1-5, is DGGITQSPKYLFRKEGQNVTLSCEQNLNHDAMYWYRQDPGQGLRLIYYSQIVNDFQKGDIAEGYSVSREKKESFPLTVTSAQKNPTAFYLCASSSAGNSNQPQHFGDGTRLSIL.

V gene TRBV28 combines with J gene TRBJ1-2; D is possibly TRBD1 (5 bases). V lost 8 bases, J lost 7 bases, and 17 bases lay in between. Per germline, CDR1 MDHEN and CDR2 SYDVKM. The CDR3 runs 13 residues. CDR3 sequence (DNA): TGTGCCAGCTCCGCTGAGGGGCTGGGTGGCTACACCTTC. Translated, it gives CASSAEGLGGYTF.

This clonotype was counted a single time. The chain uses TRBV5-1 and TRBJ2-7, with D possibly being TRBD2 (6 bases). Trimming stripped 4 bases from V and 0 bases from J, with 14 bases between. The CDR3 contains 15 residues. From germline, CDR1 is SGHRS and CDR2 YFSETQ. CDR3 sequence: CASSPGGSSSYEQYF. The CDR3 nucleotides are TGCGCCAGCAGCCCAGGAGGGTCTAGCTCCTACGAGCAGTACTTC.

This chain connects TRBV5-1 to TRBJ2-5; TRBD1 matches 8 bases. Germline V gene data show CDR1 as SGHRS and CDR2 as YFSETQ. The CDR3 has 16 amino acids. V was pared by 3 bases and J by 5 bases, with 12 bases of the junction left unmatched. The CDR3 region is CASSSSDRGGIETQYF. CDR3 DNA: TGCGCCAGCAGCTCAAGCGACAGGGGTGGGATCGAGACCCAGTACTTC.

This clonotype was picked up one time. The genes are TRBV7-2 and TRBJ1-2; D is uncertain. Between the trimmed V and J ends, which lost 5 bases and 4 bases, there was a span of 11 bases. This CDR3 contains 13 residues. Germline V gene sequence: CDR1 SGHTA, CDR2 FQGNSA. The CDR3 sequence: CASSLSDIYGYTF. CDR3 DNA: TGTGCCAGCAGCCTGAGCGATATCTATGGCTACACCTTC.

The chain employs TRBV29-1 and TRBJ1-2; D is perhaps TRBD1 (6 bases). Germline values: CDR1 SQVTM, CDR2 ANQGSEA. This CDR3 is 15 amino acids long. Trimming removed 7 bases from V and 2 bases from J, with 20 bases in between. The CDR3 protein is CSAEGIRGQNYGYTF. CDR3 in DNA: TGCAGCGCAGAAGGGATCAGGGGCCAAAACTATGGCTACACCTTC.